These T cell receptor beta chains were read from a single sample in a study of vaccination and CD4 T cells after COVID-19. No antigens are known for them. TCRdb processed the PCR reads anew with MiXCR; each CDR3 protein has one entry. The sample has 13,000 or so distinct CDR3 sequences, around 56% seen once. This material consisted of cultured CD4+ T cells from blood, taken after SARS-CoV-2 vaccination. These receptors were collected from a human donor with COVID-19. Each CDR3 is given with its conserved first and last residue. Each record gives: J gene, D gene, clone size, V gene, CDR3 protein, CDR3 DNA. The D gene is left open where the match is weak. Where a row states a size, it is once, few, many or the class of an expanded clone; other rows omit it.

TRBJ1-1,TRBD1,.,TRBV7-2,CASSAKQGGSTEAFF,TGTGCCAGCAGCGCAAAACAGGGGGGGTCTACTGAAGCTTTCTTT
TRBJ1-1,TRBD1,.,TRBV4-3,CASSQDRAGGLNTEAFF,TGCGCCAGCAGCCAAGATAGGGCAGGGGGATTGAACACTGAAGCTTTCTTT
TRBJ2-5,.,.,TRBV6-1,CASSEYYRRETQYF,TGTGCCAGCAGTGAGTACTACCGCCGGGAGACCCAGTACTTC
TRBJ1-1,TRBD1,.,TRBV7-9,CASSWDRANTEAFF,TGTGCCAGCAGCTGGGACAGGGCGAACACTGAAGCTTTCTTT
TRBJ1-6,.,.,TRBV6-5,CASSYSSGGSYNSPLHF,TGTGCCAGCAGTTATAGTTCCGGGGGCTCCTATAATTCACCCCTCCACTTT
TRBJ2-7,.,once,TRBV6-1,CASSEYEEEYF,TGTGCCAGCAGTGAATACGAAGAGGAGTACTTC
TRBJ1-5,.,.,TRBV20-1,CSARDGAGGQPQHF,TGCAGTGCTAGAGATGGGGCAGGAGGCCAGCCCCAGCATTTT
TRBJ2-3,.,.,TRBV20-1,CSARTGWTDTQYF,TGCAGTGCTAGAACGGGGTGGACAGATACGCAGTATTTT
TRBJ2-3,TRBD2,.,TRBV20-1,CSARFQVTSGGTDTQYF,TGCAGTGCTAGATTCCAAGTGACTAGCGGGGGCACAGATACGCAGTATTTT
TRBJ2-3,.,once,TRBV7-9,CASSLIGASTDTQYF,TGTGCCAGCAGCTTAATCGGAGCTAGCACAGATACGCAGTATTTT
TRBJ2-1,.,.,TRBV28,CASSPPLVTNEQFF,TGTGCCAGCAGTCCTCCTCTCGTTACAAATGAGCAGTTCTTC
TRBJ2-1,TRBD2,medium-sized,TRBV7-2,CASSQATSGVGEQFF,TGTGCCAGCAGCCAGGCTACTAGCGGGGTTGGAGAGCAGTTCTTC
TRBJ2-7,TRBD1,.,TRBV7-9,CASSLEQTGSNYEQYF,TGTGCCAGCAGCTTAGAACAGACAGGGTCAAACTACGAGCAGTACTTC
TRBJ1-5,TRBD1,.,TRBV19,CASKRDRDYQPQHF,TGTGCCAGTAAAAGGGACAGGGACTATCAGCCCCAGCATTTT
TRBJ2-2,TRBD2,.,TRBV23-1,CASSLGEGNGELFF,TGCGCCAGCAGTTTGGGGGAGGGCAACGGGGAGCTGTTTTTT
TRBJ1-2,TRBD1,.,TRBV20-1,CSAREAGGVYGYTF,TGCAGTGCTAGAGAAGCAGGGGGGGTCTATGGCTACACCTTC
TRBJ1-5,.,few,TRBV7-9,CASGLVWPQHF,TGTGCCAGCGGATTAGTTTGGCCCCAGCATTTT
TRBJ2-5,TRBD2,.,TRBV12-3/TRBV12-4,CASNTLAGGKTQYF,TGTGCCAGCAACACCCTAGCGGGGGGAAAGACCCAGTACTTC
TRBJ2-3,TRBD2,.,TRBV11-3,CASSNRLAGENTQYF,TGTGCCAGCAGCAACCGGCTAGCGGGGGAAAATACGCAGTATTTT
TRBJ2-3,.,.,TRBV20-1,CSARGGLGGENARRSDTQYF,TGCAGTGCTAGAGGTGGCTTAGGAGGGGAAAACGCCAGGAGGTCAGATACGCAGTATTTT
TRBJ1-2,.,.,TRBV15,CATSRPPGQSANYGYTF,TGTGCCACCAGCAGACCGCCCGGACAGTCGGCTAACTATGGCTACACCTTC
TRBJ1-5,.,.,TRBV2,CASSELQGLSNQPQHF,TGTGCCAGCAGTGAATTGCAGGGTTTAAGCAATCAGCCCCAGCATTTT
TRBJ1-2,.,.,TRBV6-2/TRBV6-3,CASSYGNSHYGYTF,TGTGCCAGCAGTTATGGTAACAGCCACTATGGCTACACCTTC
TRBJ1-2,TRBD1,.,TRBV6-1,CASSRTGKGYTF,TGTGCCAGCAGTAGGACAGGGAAAGGCTACACCTTC
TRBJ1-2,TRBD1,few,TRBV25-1,CASRGQGALGYTF,TGTGCCAGCAGGGGACAGGGGGCGCTGGGCTACACCTTC
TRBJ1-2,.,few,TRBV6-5,CASSYNGQMNYGYTF,TGTGCCAGCAGTTACAATGGACAGATGAACTATGGCTACACCTTC
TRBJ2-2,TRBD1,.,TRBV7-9,CASSLGQGATGELFF,TGTGCCAGCAGCTTAGGGCAGGGGGCAACCGGGGAGCTGTTTTTT
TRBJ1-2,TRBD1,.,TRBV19,CASSIEGGRGYTF,TGTGCCAGTAGTATCGAAGGGGGCAGGGGCTACACCTTC
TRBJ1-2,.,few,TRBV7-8,CASSLLGQSYGYTF,TGTGCCAGCAGCCTACTAGGCCAGAGCTATGGCTACACCTTC
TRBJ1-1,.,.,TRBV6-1,CASSSNTEAFF,TGTGCCAGCAGCTCGAACACTGAAGCTTTCTTT
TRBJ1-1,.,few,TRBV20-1,CSARTVMNTEAFF,TGCAGTGCCCGGACGGTTATGAACACTGAAGCTTTCTTT
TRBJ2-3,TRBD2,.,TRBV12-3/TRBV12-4,CASSRRWSGGARVADTQYF,TGTGCCAGCAGCCGCCGTTGGAGCGGGGGGGCCCGGGTAGCGGATACGCAGTATTTT
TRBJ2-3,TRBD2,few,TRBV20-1,CSARDTGLAVDTQYF,TGCAGTGCTAGAGATACAGGACTAGCGGTAGATACGCAGTATTTT
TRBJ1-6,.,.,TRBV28,CASGRQELALHF,TGTGCCAGCGGTCGACAGGAGTTGGCCCTCCACTTT
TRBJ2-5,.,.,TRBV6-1,CASRFPGQETQYF,TGCGCCAGCAGATTTCCCGGACAAGAGACCCAGTACTTC
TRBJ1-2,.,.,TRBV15,CATSRDHIGQSGYTF,TGTGCCACCAGCAGAGATCATATCGGACAGTCTGGCTACACCTTC
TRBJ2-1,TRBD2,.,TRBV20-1,CSAPLSLAGPYNEQFF,TGCAGTGCTCCCCTTTCACTAGCGGGGCCTTACAATGAGCAGTTCTTC
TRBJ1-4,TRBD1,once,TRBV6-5,CASSYADRGHRVKLFF,TGTGCCAGCAGTTACGCAGACAGGGGGCATCGCGTAAAACTGTTTTTT
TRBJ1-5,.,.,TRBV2,CASSGTQQPQHF,TGTGCCAGCAGTGGTACGCAACAGCCCCAGCATTTT
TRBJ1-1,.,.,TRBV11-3,CASSLDSLGEALF,TGTGCCAGCAGCTTAGACAGTTTGGGTGAAGCTCTCTTT
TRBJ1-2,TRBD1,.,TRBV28,CATRGQAKGYTF,TGTGCTACAAGGGGGCAGGCGAAAGGCTACACCTTC
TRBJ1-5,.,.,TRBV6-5,CASSYRNNQPQHF,TGTGCCAGCAGTTACAGAAACAATCAGCCCCAGCATTTT
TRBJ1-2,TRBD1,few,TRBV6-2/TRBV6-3,CASSWTGTVLYGYTF,TGTGCCAGCAGTTGGACAGGAACTGTCCTCTATGGCTACACCTTC
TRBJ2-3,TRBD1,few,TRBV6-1,CASSVNPQGASDTQYF,TGTGCCAGCAGTGTAAATCCTCAGGGGGCGTCAGATACGCAGTATTTT
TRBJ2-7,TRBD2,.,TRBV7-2,CASSLGGGYEQYF,TGTGCCAGCAGCTTAGGGGGGGGTTACGAGCAGTACTTC
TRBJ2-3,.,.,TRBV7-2,CASRVGLGPQDTQYF,TGTGCCAGCAGGGTGGGGTTGGGGCCGCAGGATACGCAGTATTTT
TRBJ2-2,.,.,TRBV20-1,CSARETGPGELFF,TGCAGTGCTAGAGAAACAGGCCCCGGGGAGCTGTTTTTT
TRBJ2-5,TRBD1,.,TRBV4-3,CASSQDRDRGRSQYF,TGCGCCAGCAGCCAAGACCGGGACAGGGGGCGTAGTCAGTACTTC
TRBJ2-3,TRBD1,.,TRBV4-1,CASSQDGTGGRTDTQYF,TGCGCCAGCAGCCAAGATGGGACAGGGGGCAGGACAGATACGCAGTATTTT
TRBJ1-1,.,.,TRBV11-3,CASSLTEAFF,TGTGCCAGCAGCTTAACTGAAGCTTTCTTT
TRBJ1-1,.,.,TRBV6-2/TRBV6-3,CASSLAGNTEAFF,TGTGCCAGCAGTTTGGCCGGGAACACTGAAGCTTTCTTT
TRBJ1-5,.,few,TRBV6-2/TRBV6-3,CASSYSPGSGPQHF,TGTGCCAGCAGTTACTCGCCAGGCTCAGGGCCCCAGCATTTT
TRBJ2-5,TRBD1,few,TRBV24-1,CATSDPTGSETQYF,TGTGCCACCAGTGACCCGACAGGGTCGGAGACCCAGTACTTC
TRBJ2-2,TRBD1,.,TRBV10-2,CASSPTGTGSGELFF,TGCGCCAGCAGCCCCACCGGGACAGGGTCCGGGGAGCTGTTTTTT
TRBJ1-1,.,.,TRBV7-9,CASRRPSQGGAEAFF,TGTGCCAGCAGGCGACCCAGCCAGGGAGGTGCTGAAGCTTTCTTT
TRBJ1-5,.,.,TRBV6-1,CASGANQPQHF,TGTGCCAGCGGTGCCAATCAGCCCCAGCATTTT
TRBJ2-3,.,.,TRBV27,CASSLSPGSTDTQYF,TGTGCCAGCAGTTTATCGCCAGGGAGCACAGATACGCAGTATTTT
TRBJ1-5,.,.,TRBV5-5,CASTLGLGGNQPQHF,TGTGCCAGCACCCTTGGCTTAGGTGGCAATCAGCCCCAGCATTTT
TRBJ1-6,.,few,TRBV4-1,CASSQDPGGSSYNSPLHF,TGCGCCAGCAGCCAAGACCCTGGGGGAAGCTCCTATAATTCACCCCTCCACTTT